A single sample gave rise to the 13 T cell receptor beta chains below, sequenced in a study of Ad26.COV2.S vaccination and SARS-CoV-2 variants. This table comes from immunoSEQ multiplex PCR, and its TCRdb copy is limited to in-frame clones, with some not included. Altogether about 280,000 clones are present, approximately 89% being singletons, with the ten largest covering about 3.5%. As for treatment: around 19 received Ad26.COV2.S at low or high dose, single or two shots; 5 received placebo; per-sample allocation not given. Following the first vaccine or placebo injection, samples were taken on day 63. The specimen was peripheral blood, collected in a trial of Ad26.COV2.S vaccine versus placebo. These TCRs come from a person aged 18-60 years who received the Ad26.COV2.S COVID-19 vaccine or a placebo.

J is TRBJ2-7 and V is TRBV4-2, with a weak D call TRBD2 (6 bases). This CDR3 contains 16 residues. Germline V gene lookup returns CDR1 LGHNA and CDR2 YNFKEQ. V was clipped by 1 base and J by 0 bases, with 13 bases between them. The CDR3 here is CASSQGGGVSSYEQYF. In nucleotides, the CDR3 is TGTGCCAGCAGCCAAGGTGGCGGGGTAAGCTCCTACGAGCAGTACTTC.

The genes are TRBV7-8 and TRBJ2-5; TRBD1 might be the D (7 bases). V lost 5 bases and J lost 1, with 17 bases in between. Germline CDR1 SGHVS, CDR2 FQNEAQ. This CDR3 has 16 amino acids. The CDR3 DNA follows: TGTGCCAGCAGCCTTAGCGGAGGGACAGCCCAAGAGACCCAGTACTTC. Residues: CASSLSGGTAQETQYF.

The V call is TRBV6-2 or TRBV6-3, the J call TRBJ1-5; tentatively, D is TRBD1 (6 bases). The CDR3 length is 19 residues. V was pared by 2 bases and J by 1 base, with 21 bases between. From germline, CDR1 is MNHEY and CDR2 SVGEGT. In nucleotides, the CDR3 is TGTGCCAGCAGTTACGTTCCGGGTAAAGGACAGCTAAGCAATCAGCCCCAGCATTTT. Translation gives CASSYVPGKGQLSNQPQHF.

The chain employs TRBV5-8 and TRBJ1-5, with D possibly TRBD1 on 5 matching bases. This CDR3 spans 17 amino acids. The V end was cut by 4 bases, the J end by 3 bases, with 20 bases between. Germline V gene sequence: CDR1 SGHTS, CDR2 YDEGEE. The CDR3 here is CASSPSRSGHYNQPQHF. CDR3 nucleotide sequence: TGTGCCAGCAGCCCAAGCAGGTCCGGACATTACAATCAGCCCCAGCATTTT.

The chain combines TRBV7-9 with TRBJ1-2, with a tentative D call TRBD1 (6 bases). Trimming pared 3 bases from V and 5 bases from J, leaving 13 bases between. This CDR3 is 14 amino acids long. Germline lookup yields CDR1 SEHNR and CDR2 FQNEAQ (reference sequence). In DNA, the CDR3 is TGTGCCAGCAGCTTTAACCAGCAGGGGTATGGCTACACCTTC. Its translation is CASSFNQQGYGYTF.

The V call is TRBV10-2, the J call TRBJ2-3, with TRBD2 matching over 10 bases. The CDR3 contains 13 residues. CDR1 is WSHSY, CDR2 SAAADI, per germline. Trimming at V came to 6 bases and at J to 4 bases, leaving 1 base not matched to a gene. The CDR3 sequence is CASRLAGADTQYF. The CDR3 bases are TGCGCCAGCAGGCTAGCGGGAGCAGATACGCAGTATTTT.

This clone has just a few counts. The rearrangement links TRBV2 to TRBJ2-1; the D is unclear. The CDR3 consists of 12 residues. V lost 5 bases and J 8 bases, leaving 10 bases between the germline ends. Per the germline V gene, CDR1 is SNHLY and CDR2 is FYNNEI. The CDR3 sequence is CASSPIADEQFF. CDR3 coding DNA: TGTGCCAGCAGTCCCATTGCGGATGAGCAGTTCTTC.

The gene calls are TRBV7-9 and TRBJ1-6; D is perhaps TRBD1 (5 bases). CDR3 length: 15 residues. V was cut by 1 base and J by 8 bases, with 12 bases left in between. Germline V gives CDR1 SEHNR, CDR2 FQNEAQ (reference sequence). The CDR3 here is CASSLVRGGDSPLHF. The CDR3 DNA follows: TGTGCCAGCAGCTTAGTAAGGGGAGGGGATTCACCCCTCCACTTT.

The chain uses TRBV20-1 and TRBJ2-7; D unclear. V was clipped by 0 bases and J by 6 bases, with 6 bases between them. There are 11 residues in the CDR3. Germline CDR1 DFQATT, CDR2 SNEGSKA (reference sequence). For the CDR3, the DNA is TGCAGTGCTAGAGATTTGTCCGAGCAGTACTTC. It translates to CSARDLSEQYF.

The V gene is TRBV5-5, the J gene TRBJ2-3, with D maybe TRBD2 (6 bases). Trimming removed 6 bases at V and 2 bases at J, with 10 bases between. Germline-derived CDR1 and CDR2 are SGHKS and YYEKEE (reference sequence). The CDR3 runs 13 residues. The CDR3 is CASIPGVTDTQYF. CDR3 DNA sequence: TGTGCCAGCATCCCGGGGGTCACAGATACGCAGTATTTT. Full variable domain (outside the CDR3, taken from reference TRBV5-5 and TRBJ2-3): DAGVTQSPTHLIKTRGQQVTLRCSPISGHKSVSWYQQVLGQGPQFIFQYYEKEERGRGNFPDRFSARQFPNYSSELNVNALLLGDSALYLCASIPGVTDTQYFGPGTRLTVL.

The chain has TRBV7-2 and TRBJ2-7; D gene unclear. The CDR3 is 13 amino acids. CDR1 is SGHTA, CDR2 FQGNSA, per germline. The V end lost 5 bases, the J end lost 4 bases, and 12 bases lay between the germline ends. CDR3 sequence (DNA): TGTGCCAGCAGCCCCGGACCCGTTTACGAGCAGTACTTC. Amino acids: CASSPGPVYEQYF.

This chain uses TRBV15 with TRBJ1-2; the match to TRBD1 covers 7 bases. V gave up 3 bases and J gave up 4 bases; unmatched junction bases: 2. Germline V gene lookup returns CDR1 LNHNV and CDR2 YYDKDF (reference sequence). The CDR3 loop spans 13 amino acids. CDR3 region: CATSSRDSYGYTF. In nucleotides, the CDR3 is TGTGCCACCAGCAGCCGGGACAGCTATGGCTACACCTTC.

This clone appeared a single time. The CDR3 sequence is CASSVRDRSNTGELFF. CDR3 bases: TGTGCCAGCAGCGTCCGGGACCGATCGAACACCGGGGAGCTGTTTTTT. The chain joins TRBV9 to TRBJ2-2, with D possibly called TRBD1 or TRBD2 (5 bases each). Germline V gene sequence: CDR1 SGDLS, CDR2 YYNGEE. This CDR3 contains 16 residues. The V gene lost 2 bases and the J gene lost 0 bases, with 11 bases spanning the gap.